These T cell receptor beta chains were read from a single sample in a study of regulatory T cells in long-lasting Graves disease. Each CDR3 protein is one row after TCRdb ran MiXCR on the multiplex PCR reads. The sample includes about 320,000 distinct CDR3 sequences, over 15% of them seen just once. This sample comprised peripheral blood mononuclear cells (PBMCs), obtained at new diagnosis, from a patient treated with antithyroid drugs. The source of these receptors is a female donor with Graves disease. Each CDR3 is given with its conserved first and last residue. Fields, in order: V gene, clone size, CDR3 protein. Clone size appears in some rows only: once, few, many, or a class for an expanded clone.

V: TRBV20-1
size: many
CDR3: CSASNRDRGATDTQYF

V: TRBV11-3
size: few
CDR3: CASSPSDRGHEQYF

V: TRBV18
size: NA
CDR3: CASSPGLAGVYDQYF

V: TRBV19
size: many
CDR3: CASSGRGRDDEQFF

V: TRBV6-5
size: NA
CDR3: CASSYTRDRGSYEQYF

V: TRBV19
size: many
CDR3: CASSSARMGPEAFF

V: TRBV6-5
size: many
CDR3: CASSYLNTGELFF

V: TRBV19
size: many
CDR3: CASSIDRTSTDTQYF

V: TRBV2
size: NA
CDR3: CASRNWGQVWYEQYF

V: TRBV19
size: many
CDR3: CASSPATEWGQGGSNYGYTF

V: TRBV5-1
size: once
CDR3: CASSSEGGRTSAEQYF

V: TRBV3-1
size: many
CDR3: CASSPGGSRELFF

V: TRBV20-1
size: NA
CDR3: CSAHLAGRDNEQFF

V: TRBV28
size: many
CDR3: CASSLPGTGVNTDTQYF

V: TRBV14
size: many
CDR3: CASRSTSGKYEQYF

V: TRBV13
size: NA
CDR3: CASSLRPGPGISYEQYF

V: TRBV7-9
size: NA
CDR3: CASSNWPEGASYEQYF

V: TRBV28
size: many
CDR3: CASSLPLGQGIGGANVLTF

V: TRBV5-1
size: many
CDR3: CASSLDLSTYEQYF

V: TRBV27
size: many
CDR3: CASTMRGRTSGAQSSYNEQFF

V: TRBV6-5
size: many
CDR3: CASSYGGTQYF

V: TRBV5-1
size: NA
CDR3: CASTPMRDASDEQFF

V: TRBV19
size: many
CDR3: CASMNSMASTDTQYF

V: TRBV14
size: many
CDR3: CASSRQQGETQYF

V: TRBV10-3
size: many
CDR3: CAISESPLKDTYEQYF

V: TRBV7-9
size: NA
CDR3: CASSWALGDGNEKLFF

V: TRBV30
size: many
CDR3: CAWSVLQLNTEAFF

V: TRBV20-1
size: many
CDR3: CSAIPDRSSYEQYF

V: TRBV6-1
size: NA
CDR3: CASGEDTDTQYF

V: TRBV27
size: many
CDR3: CASQGGGVYSGYTF

V: TRBV6-1
size: many
CDR3: CASIKSWGNTGELFF

V: TRBV7-6
size: many
CDR3: CASRDTGAGANVLTF

V: TRBV27
size: many
CDR3: CASSTGGGEIWLFF

V: TRBV5-5
size: NA
CDR3: CASTSASQGQPQHF

V: TRBV11-2
size: many
CDR3: CASLTRGGQQYF